The entry that follows covers one TCR beta chain sequence. These data are taken from a study of cytotoxic CD8 clonotypes in ibrutinib-treated CLL. Background on the study: Partial responses numbered roughly 25 and complete responses 2; after a median around 74 months, roughly 14 stayed remitted and 12 progressed. Timing of response sample collection was a median around twelve months after treatment start, with a range of 6 to 36.

Unmatched junction bases numbered 3, after V lost 3 bases and J lost 1 base. The V gene's germline CDR1 is MGHRA and CDR2 YSYEKL. The CDR3 sequence is 14 residues long. Target depth was 1 in 200,000 to 1 in 1 million T cells, about 10x per clonotype. Method: immunoSEQ multiplex PCR; TCRdb's copy keeps in-frame clones and lacks some. The sample carries about 330,000 clones, 67% recorded once. TCR beta library input comprised roughly 2 micrograms of genomic DNA from cryopreserved PBMCs. This TCR derives from a human donor with chronic lymphocytic leukemia. The V gene is TRBV4-1, the J gene TRBJ2-7; TRBD1 agrees at 7 bases. This specimen was PBMCs, taken after 36 months of ibrutinib treatment. The CDR3 bases are TGCGCCAGCAGCCACGGGACAGAATCCTACGAGCAGTACTTC. Protein product: CASSHGTESYEQYF.